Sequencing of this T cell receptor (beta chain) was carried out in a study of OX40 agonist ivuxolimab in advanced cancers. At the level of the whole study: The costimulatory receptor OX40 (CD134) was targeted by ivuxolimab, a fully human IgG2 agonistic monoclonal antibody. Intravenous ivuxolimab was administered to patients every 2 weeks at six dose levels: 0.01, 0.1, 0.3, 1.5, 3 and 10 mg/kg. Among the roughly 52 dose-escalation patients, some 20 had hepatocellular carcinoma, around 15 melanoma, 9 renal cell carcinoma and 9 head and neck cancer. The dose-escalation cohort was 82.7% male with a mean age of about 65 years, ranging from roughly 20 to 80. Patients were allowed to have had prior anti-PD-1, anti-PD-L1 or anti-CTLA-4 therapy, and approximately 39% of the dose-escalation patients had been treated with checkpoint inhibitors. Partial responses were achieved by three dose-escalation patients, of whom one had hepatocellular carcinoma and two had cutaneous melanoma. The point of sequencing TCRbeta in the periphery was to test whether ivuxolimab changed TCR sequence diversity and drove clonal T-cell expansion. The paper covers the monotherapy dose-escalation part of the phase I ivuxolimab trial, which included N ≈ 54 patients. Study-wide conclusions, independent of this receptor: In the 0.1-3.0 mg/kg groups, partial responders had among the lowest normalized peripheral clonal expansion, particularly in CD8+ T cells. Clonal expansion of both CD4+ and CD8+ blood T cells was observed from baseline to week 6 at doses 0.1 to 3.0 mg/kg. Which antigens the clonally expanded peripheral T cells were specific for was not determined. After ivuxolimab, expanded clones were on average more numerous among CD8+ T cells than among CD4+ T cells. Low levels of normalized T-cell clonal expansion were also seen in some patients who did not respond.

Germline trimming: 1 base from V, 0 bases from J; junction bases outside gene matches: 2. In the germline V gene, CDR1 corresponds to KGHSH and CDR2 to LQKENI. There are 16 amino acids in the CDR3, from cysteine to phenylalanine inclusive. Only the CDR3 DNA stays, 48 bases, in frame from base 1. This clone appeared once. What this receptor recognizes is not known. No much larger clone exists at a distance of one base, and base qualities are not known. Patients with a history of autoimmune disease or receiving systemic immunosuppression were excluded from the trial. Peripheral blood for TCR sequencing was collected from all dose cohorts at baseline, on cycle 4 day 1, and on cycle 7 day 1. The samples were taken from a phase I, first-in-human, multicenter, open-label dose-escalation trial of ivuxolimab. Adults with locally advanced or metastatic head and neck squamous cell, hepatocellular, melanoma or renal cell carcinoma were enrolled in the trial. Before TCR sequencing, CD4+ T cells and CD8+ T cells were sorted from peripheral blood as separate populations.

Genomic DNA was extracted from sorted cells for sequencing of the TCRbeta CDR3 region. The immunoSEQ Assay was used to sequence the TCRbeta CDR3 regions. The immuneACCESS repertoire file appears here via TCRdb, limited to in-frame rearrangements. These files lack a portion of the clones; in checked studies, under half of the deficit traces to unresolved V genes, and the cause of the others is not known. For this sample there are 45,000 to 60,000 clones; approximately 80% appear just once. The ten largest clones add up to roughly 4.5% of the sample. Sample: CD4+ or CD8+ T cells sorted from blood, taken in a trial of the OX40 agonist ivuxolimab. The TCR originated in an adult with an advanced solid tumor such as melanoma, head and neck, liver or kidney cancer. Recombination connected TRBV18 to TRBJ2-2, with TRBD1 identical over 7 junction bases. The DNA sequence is TGTGCCAGCTCACCACAGGGGGCCCCGAACACCGGGGAGCTGTTTTTT. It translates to CASSPQGAPNTGELFF. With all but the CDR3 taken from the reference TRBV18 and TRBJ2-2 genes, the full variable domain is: NAGVMQNPRHLVRRRGQEARLRCSPMKGHSHVYWYRQLPEEGLKFMVYLQKENIIDESGMPKERFSAEFPKEGPSILRIQQVVRGDSAAYFCASSPQGAPNTGELFFGEGSRLTVL.